This T cell receptor (beta chain) was identified in a study of blood T cell repertoires in COVID-19. Seattle researchers signed up patients amid active infection and tracked them longitudinally. Germline loops: CDR1 SGHDT, CDR2 YYEEEE. CDR3 size: 12 residues. Trimming left V 0 bases short and J 7 bases short, with 7 bases between. This table comes from immunoSEQ multiplex PCR, and its TCRdb copy is limited to in-frame clones, with some not included. The sample lists some 26,000 clones; about 70% were seen once. Source material: peripheral blood. This TCR was recovered from a man aged 50 to 59 with COVID-19, enrolled during active disease. The chain employs TRBV5-6 and TRBJ1-2, with unresolved D. Here the CDR3 DNA reads TGTGCCAGCAGCTTGGGAGGGCTTGGCTACACCTTC. Translation: CASSLGGLGYTF.